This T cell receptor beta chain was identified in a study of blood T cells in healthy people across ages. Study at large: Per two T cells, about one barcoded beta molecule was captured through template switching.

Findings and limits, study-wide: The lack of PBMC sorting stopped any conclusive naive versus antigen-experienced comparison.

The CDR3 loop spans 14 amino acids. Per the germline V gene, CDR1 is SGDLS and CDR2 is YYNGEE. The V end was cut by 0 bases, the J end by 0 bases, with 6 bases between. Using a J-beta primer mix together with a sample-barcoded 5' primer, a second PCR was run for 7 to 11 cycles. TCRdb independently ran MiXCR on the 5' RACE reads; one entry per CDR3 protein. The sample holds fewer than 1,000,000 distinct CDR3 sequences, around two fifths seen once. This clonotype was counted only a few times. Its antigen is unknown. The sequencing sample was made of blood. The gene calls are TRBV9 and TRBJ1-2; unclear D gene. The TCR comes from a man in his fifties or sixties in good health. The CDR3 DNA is TGTGCCAGCAGCGTAGGACCGGCTAACTATGGCTACACCTTC. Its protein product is CASSVGPANYGYTF.